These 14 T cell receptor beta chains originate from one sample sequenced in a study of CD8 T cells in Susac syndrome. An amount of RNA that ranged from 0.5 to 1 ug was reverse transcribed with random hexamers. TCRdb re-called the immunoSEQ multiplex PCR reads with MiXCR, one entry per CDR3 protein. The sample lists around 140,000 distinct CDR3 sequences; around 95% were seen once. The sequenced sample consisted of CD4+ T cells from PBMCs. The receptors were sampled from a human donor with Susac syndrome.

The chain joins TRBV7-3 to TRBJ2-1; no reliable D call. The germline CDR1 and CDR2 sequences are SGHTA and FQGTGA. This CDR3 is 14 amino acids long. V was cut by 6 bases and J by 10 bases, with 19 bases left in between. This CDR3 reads CASSPQQGVEEQFF. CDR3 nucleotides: TGTGCCAGCAGTCCCCAGCAAGGTGTTGAGGAGCAGTTCTTC.

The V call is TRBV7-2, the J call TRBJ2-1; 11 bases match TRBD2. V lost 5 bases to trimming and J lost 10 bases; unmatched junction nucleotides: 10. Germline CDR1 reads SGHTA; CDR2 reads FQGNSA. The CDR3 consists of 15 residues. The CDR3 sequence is CASSETSGVREEQFF. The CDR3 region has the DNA TGTGCCAGCAGCGAGACTAGCGGGGTTCGTGAGGAGCAGTTCTTC.

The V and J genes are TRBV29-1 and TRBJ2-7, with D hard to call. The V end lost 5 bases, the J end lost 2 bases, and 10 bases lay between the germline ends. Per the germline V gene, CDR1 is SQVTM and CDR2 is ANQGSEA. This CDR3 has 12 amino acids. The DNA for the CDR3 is TGCAGCGTTCAGGTCGGTCCCTACGAGCAGTACTTC. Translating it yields CSVQVGPYEQYF.

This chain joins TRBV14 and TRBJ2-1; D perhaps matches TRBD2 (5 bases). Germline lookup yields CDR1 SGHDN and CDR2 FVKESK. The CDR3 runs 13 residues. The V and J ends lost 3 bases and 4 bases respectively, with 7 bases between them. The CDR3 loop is CASSHGIYNEQFF. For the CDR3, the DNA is TGTGCCAGCAGCCACGGGATATACAATGAGCAGTTCTTC.

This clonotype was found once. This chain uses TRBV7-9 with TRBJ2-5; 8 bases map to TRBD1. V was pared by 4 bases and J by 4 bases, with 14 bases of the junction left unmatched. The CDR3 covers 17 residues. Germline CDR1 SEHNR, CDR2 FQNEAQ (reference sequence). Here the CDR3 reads CASSSPRSRDRRETQYF. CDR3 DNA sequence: TGTGCCAGCAGCTCCCCGAGAAGCCGGGACAGGAGAGAGACCCAGTACTTC.

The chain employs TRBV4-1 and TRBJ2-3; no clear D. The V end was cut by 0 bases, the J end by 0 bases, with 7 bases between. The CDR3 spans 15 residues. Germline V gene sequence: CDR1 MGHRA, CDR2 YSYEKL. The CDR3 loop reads CASSQDWVSTDTQYF. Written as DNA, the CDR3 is TGCGCCAGCAGCCAAGATTGGGTGAGCACAGATACGCAGTATTTT.

The CDR3 DNA sequence: TGTGCCACCAGTGATTCCGATTCAGGGTTTTCCACTGAGCAGTTCTTC. It yields the protein CATSDSDSGFSTEQFF. This sequence joins TRBV24-1 and TRBJ2-1, with D tentatively TRBD1 (5 bases). V lost 2 bases, J lost 9 bases, and 19 bases lay in between. The CDR3 runs 16 residues. Looked up from germline, CDR1 is KGHDR and CDR2 is SFDVKD.

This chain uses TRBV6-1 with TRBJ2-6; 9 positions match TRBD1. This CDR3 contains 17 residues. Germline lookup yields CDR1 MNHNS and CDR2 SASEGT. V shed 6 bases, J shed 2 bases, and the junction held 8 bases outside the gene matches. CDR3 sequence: CASRPGTGIPGANVLTF. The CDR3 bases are TGTGCCAGCAGACCCGGGACAGGGATCCCTGGGGCCAACGTCCTGACTTTC.

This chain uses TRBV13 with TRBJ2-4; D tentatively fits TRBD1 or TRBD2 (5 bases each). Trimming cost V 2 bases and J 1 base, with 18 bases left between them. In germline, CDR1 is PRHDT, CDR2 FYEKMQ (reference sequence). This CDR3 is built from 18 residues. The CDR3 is CASSLPTTPWGAKNIQYF. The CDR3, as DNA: TGTGCCAGCAGCTTACCCACGACGCCATGGGGGGCCAAAAACATTCAGTACTTC.

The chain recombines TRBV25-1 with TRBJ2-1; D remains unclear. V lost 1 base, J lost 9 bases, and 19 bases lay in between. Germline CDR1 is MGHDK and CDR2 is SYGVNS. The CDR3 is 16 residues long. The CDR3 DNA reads TGTGCCAGCAGTGAATCGCCGGCGGCCCTGGGCAGTGAGCAGTTCTTC. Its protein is CASSESPAALGSEQFF.

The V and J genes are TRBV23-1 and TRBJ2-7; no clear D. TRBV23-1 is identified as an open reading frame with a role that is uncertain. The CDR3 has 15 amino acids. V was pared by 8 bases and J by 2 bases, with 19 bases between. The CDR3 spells CASEKALFYAYEQYF. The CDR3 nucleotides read TGCGCCAGCGAAAAGGCGCTATTTTATGCCTACGAGCAGTACTTC.

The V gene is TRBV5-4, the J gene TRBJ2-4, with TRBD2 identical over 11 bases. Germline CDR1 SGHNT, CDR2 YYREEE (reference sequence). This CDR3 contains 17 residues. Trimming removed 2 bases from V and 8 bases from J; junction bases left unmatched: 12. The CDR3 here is CASSLLTSGKSRDIQYF. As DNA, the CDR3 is TGTGCCAGCAGCTTACTGACTAGCGGGAAGTCGAGAGACATTCAGTACTTC.

The DNA for the CDR3 is TGTGCCAGCAGTACTAGGGCAGCTTTAGAGCAGTACTTC. It translates to CASSTRAALEQYF. V and J are TRBV12-3 or TRBV12-4 and TRBJ2-7; possible D gene TRBD2, 5 bases. The germline V and J ends were trimmed by 5 bases and 7 bases, with 15 bases remaining between them. The CDR3 is made up of 13 amino acids.

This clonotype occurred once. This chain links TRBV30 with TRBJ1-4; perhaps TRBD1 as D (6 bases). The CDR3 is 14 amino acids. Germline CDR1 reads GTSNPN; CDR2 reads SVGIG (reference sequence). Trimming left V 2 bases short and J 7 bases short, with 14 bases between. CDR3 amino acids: CAWSSRGHGEKLFF. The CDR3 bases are TGTGCCTGGAGTAGCCGGGGGCACGGTGAAAAACTGTTTTTT.